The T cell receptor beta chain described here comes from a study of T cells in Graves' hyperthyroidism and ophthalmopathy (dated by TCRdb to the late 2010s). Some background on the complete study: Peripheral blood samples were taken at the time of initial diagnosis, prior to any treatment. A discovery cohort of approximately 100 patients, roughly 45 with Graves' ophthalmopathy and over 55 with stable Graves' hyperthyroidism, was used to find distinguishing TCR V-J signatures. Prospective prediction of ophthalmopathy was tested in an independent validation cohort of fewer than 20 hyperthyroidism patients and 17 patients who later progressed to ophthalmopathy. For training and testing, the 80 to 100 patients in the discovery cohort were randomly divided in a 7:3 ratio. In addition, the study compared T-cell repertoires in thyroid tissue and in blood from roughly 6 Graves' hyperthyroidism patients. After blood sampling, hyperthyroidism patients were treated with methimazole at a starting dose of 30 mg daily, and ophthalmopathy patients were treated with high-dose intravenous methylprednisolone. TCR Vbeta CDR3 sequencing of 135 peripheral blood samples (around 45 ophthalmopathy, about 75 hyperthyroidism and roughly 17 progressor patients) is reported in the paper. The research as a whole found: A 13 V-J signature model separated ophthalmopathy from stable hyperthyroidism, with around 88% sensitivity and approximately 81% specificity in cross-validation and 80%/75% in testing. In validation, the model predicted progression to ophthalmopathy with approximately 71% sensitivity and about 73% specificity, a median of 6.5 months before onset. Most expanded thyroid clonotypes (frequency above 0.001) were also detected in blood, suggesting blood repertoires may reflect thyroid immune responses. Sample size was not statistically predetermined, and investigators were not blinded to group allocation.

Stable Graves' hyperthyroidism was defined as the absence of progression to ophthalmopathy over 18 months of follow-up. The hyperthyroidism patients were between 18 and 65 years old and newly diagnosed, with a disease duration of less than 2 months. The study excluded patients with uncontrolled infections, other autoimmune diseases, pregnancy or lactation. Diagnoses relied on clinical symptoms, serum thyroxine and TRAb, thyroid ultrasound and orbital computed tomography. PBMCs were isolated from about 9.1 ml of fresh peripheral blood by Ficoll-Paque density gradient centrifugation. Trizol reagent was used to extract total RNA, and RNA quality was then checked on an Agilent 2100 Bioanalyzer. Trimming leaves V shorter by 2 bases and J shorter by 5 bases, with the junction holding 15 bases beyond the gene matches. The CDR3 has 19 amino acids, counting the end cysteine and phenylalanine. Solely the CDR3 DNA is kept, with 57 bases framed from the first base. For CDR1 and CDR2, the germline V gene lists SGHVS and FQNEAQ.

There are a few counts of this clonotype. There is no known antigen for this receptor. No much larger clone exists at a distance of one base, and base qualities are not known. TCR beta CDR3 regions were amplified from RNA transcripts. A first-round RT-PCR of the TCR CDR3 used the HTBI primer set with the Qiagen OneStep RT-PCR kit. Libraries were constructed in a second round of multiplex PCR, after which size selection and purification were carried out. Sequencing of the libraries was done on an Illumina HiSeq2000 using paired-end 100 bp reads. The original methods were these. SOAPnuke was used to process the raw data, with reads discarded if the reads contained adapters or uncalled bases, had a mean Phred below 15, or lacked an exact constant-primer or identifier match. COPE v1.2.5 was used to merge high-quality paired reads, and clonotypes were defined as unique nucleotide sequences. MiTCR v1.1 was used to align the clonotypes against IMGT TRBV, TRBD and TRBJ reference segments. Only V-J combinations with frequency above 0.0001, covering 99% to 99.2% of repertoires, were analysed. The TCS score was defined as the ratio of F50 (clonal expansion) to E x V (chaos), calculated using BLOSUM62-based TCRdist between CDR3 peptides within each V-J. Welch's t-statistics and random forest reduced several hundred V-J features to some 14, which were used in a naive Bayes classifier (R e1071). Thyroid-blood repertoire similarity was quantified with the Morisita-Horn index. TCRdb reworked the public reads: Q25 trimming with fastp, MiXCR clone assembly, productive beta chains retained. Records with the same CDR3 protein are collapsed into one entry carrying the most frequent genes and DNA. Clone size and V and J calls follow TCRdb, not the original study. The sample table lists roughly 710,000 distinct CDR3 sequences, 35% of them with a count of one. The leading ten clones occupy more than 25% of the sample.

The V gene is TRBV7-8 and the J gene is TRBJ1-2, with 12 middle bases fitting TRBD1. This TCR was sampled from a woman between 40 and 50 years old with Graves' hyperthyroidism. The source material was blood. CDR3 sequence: CASSLRVVGQGAVEYGYTF. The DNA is TGTGCCAGCAGCTTAAGGGTAGTGGGACAGGGGGCTGTAGAGTATGGCTACACCTTC.